The 29 T cell receptor beta chains presented below share a single source sample, sequenced in a study of blood T cell repertoires in COVID-19. Produced via immunoSEQ multiplex PCR; TCRdb's table is partial and in-frame only. The profile shows 100,000 to 150,000 clones, roughly four fifths of them singletons. The material sequenced was peripheral blood. All receptors come from a man under 40 with COVID-19, enrolled during active disease.

The chain couples TRBV4-2 to TRBJ1-2; TRBD1 is a possible D gene (5 bases). This CDR3 spans 14 amino acids. CDR1 and CDR2 (germline): LGHNA, YNFKEQ. V was trimmed by 0 bases and J by 5 bases, leaving 10 bases between them. In nucleotides, the CDR3 is TGTGCCAGCAGCCAAGACCTGACAGTTTATGGCTACACCTTC. Translation gives CASSQDLTVYGYTF.

This clone showed up just a few times. The chain combines TRBV5-1 with TRBJ1-3, with D possibly matching TRBD1 (6 bases). The V end was cut by 4 bases, the J end by 1 base, with 9 bases between. The length of the CDR3 is 14 residues. Germline V gene lookup returns CDR1 SGHRS and CDR2 YFSETQ. CDR3 protein: CASSLQGSGNTIYF. The CDR3 bases are TGCGCCAGCAGCCTCCAGGGGTCTGGAAACACCATATATTTT.

This chain connects TRBV12-3 or TRBV12-4 to TRBJ2-3; D is possibly TRBD1 (7 bases). The CDR3 is 13 amino acids. The ends were cut back, 6 bases at V and 6 bases at J, with 13 bases in the middle. CDR3 in amino acids: CASSGQAGDTQYF. CDR3 bases: TGTGCCAGCAGCGGACAGGCGGGGGATACGCAGTATTTT.

The genes are TRBV27 and TRBJ2-7; 8 positions agree with TRBD1. Trimming cost V 1 base and J 2 bases; bases outside gene matches: 4. From germline, CDR1 is MNHEY and CDR2 SMNVEV (reference sequence). This CDR3 is built from 15 residues. CDR3 DNA sequence: TGTGCCAGCAGTTTATGGCAGGGGGCGGCCTACGAGCAGTACTTC. Translation: CASSLWQGAAYEQYF.

This clone has just one count. V and J are TRBV4-1 and TRBJ2-2; 10 nucleotides align to TRBD1. Trimming at V came to 5 bases and at J to 5 bases, leaving 14 bases not matched to a gene. CDR1 MGHRA and CDR2 YSYEKL come from the germline V gene. The CDR3 contains 18 residues. The CDR3 protein is CASSGLMGQGSQTGELFF. The CDR3 coding sequence is TGCGCCAGCAGCGGTCTGATGGGACAGGGGTCCCAGACCGGGGAGCTGTTTTTT.

This clone was seen more than once but under ten times. J is TRBJ1-6 and V is TRBV6-5, with 7 bases identical to TRBD1. The length of the CDR3 is 15 residues. The germline gives CDR1 MNHEY, CDR2 SVGAGI. V dropped 6 bases and J dropped 9; count of bases not matched to a gene: 11. CDR3 region: CASRVRRTGTSPLHF. In DNA, the CDR3 is TGTGCCAGCAGGGTTAGGCGGACAGGCACTTCACCCCTCCACTTT.

V usage is TRBV30 and J usage is TRBJ1-5, with 8 bases lining up with TRBD1. The junction had 6 bases not matched to a gene; V was cut back by 2 bases and J by 6 bases. The CDR3 spans 14 residues. Germline V gene data show CDR1 as GTSNPN and CDR2 as SVGIG (reference sequence). The CDR3 here is CAWSPGQGGQPQHF. CDR3 DNA: TGTGCCTGGAGTCCCGGACAGGGAGGTCAGCCCCAGCATTTT.

This clone was recorded once. The V and J genes are TRBV27 and TRBJ1-1; the D gene is possibly TRBD1 (6 bases). This CDR3 has 14 residues. Looked up from germline, CDR1 is MNHEY and CDR2 is SMNVEV (reference sequence). V dropped 5 bases and J dropped 6 bases, with 16 bases sitting between them. The CDR3 DNA reads as TGTGCCAGCAGTCTTATCAGGGGCGCTGCTGAAGCTTTCTTT. Protein: CASSLIRGAAEAFF.

The gene calls are TRBV28 and TRBJ2-5; no firm D call. The length of the CDR3 is 16 residues. V dropped 1 base and J dropped 5 bases, with 17 bases sitting between them. The V gene's germline CDR1 is MDHEN and CDR2 SYDVKM. The chain's CDR3 is CASSLSSVRVGETQYF. Here the CDR3 DNA reads TGTGCCAGCAGTTTATCATCCGTTCGGGTCGGTGAGACCCAGTACTTC.

The V gene is TRBV9, the J gene TRBJ1-1, with D possibly matching TRBD1 (6 bases). The CDR3 totals 14 residues. Germline V lookup: CDR1 SGDLS, CDR2 YYNGEE. V gave up 5 bases and J gave up 1 base, with 12 bases separating them. The CDR3 DNA follows: TGTGCCAGCAGTCCACTGACAGGGAACACTGAAGCTTTCTTT. Its protein product is CASSPLTGNTEAFF.

This rearrangement joins TRBV5-4 to TRBJ2-1; no clear D. Trimming cost V 0 bases and J 9 bases, with 7 bases left between them. This CDR3 has 12 amino acids. Germline CDR1 reads SGHNT; CDR2 reads YYREEE (reference sequence). As DNA, the CDR3 is TGTGCCAGCAGCTTGGGAGCGAGTGAGCAGTTCTTC. This gives the protein CASSLGASEQFF.

This clone was observed a single time. The chain has TRBV6-5 and TRBJ1-5; tentatively, D is TRBD1 (6 bases). With 2 bases removed from V and 2 bases from J, the gap between germline ends came to 13 bases. This CDR3 is 16 amino acids long. Germline lookup yields CDR1 MNHEY and CDR2 SVGAGI. The chain's CDR3 is CASSYPDRSGNQPQHF. CDR3 nucleotide sequence: TGTGCCAGCAGTTACCCTGACAGGTCAGGCAATCAGCCCCAGCATTTT.

V gene TRBV19 combines with J gene TRBJ1-6; 7 bases map to TRBD1. The germline V gene encodes CDR1 LNHDA and CDR2 SQIVND (reference sequence). With V trimmed by 6 bases and J by 3 bases, 17 bases remained unmatched. The CDR3 has 19 amino acids. CDR3 region: CASSPSRDSLEIYNSPLHF. Here the CDR3 DNA reads TGTGCCAGTAGCCCCTCGAGGGACAGCCTGGAGATCTATAATTCACCCCTCCACTTT.

The rearrangement links TRBV28 to TRBJ1-5; D is undetermined. V was pared by 5 bases and J by 0 bases, with 11 bases between. The CDR3 consists of 15 residues. Germline loops: CDR1 MDHEN, CDR2 SYDVKM. The CDR3 bases are TGTGCCAGCAGTCCCCAGGCTTATAGCAATCAGCCCCAGCATTTT. This encodes CASSPQAYSNQPQHF.

This clone was picked up a small number of times. V is TRBV9 and J is TRBJ1-1; 8 nucleotides agree with TRBD1. CDR1 is SGDLS, CDR2 YYNGEE, per germline. V was clipped by 4 bases and J by 3 bases; unmatched bases: 2. The CDR3 length is 13 residues. In DNA form, the CDR3 reads TGTGCCAGCAGCCAGGGGGCGGACACTGAAGCTTTCTTT. It codes for CASSQGADTEAFF.

The rearrangement joins TRBV5-1 to TRBJ2-7, with 9 bases that match TRBD2. In germline, CDR1 is SGHRS, CDR2 YFSETQ. The trim removed 2 bases at V and 3 bases at J, leaving 9 bases unmatched. The CDR3 covers 16 residues. CDR3 sequence: CASSLTVPSGDYEQYF. CDR3 in DNA: TGCGCCAGCAGCTTAACTGTTCCTAGCGGGGACTACGAGCAGTACTTC.

This sequence joins TRBV7-9 and TRBJ2-7; 8 nucleotides align to TRBD2. CDR1 is SEHNR, CDR2 FQNEAQ, per germline (reference sequence). The ends lost 5 bases at V and 4 bases at J; junction bases unmatched: 10. CDR3 size: 15 residues. DNA of the CDR3: TGTGCCAGCAGCCCACCGGCTAGCGGGTCTTACGAGCAGTACTTC. Protein: CASSPPASGSYEQYF. Complete variable domain (other parts from reference TRBV7-9 and TRBJ2-7): DTGVSQNPRHKITKRGQNVTFRCDPISEHNRLYWYRQTLGQGPEFLTYFQNEAQLEKSRLLSDRFSAERPKGSFSTLEIQRTEQGDSAMYLCASSPPASGSYEQYFGPGTRLTVT.

This clone was picked up one time. CDR3 sequence: CASSFGHSNQPQHF. The CDR3 coding sequence is TGTGCCAGCAGCTTTGGACATTCCAATCAGCCCCAGCATTTT. The chain uses TRBV5-5 and TRBJ1-5; D possibly corresponds to TRBD1 (5 bases). CDR3 size: 14 residues. Germline CDR1 reads SGHKS; CDR2 reads YYEKEE (reference sequence). V was pared by 2 bases and J by 3 bases, with 9 bases between.

In its sample, this clone was seen once. The CDR3: CAWSPGQINEKLFF. CDR3 bases: TGTGCCTGGAGCCCGGGACAGATTAATGAAAAACTGTTTTTT. The chain links TRBV30 to TRBJ1-4; 7 nucleotides agree with TRBD1. This CDR3 region has 14 residues. Trimming took 3 bases from V and 4 from J; bases not matched to a gene: 5. In germline, CDR1 is GTSNPN, CDR2 SVGIG (reference sequence).

The chain employs TRBV11-2 and TRBJ1-3, with 7 bases aligning to TRBD1. Per germline, CDR1 SGHAT and CDR2 FQNNGV. This CDR3 is built from 15 residues. Trimming removed 5 bases from V and 2 bases from J; junction bases left unmatched: 6. The CDR3 reads CASSPEGAAGNTIYF. DNA of the CDR3: TGTGCCAGCAGCCCGGAGGGGGCGGCTGGAAACACCATATATTTT.

The chain links TRBV30 to TRBJ2-2; 8 bases line up with TRBD1. The CDR3 sequence is 13 residues long. Per germline, CDR1 GTSNPN and CDR2 SVGIG (reference sequence). Unmatched junction bases numbered 5, after V lost 8 bases and J lost 3 bases. This CDR3 reads CAQTGADTGELFF. Written as DNA, the CDR3 is TGTGCCCAGACAGGGGCGGACACCGGGGAGCTGTTTTTT.

This clone was seen just once. The chain links TRBV21-1 to TRBJ2-3; TRBD2, the table's D call, was not compared with the DNA. TRBV21-1 is recorded as a pseudogene. This CDR3 contains 20 residues. The CDR3 here is CASSKGLQLPSGPSTDTQYF. CDR3 sequence (DNA): TGTGCCAGCAGCAAAGGGCTTCAGCTACCCAGCGGGCCTAGCACAGATACGCAGTATTTT.

This clone was seen a few times. This chain links TRBV6-1 with TRBJ2-7, with 8 nucleotides matching TRBD1. Losses at the gene ends were 2 bases for V and 5 bases for J; bases not matched to a gene: 8. Looked up from germline, CDR1 is MNHNS and CDR2 is SASEGT. This CDR3 comprises 15 residues. CDR3 bases: TGTGCCAGCAGTGAAAAGGCAGGGGGCTGGCACGAGCAGTACTTC. Its translation: CASSEKAGGWHEQYF.

By share, this clone counts as medium-sized. The chain employs TRBV14 and TRBJ1-1; D unresolved. Germline V gene lookup returns CDR1 SGHDN and CDR2 FVKESK. This CDR3 spans 16 amino acids. V shed 0 bases and J shed 3 bases, with 14 bases lying between them. The CDR3 sequence is CASSQEGSSADTEAFF. In DNA, the CDR3 is TGTGCCAGCAGCCAAGAAGGAAGTAGCGCGGACACTGAAGCTTTCTTT.

This clone appeared a few times. The chain uses TRBV7-9 and TRBJ1-6, with no clear D. The CDR3 consists of 14 residues. V dropped 3 bases and J dropped 8 bases, with 11 bases sitting between them. The V gene's germline CDR1 is SEHNR and CDR2 FQNEAQ (reference sequence). The CDR3 here is CASSLDSDHSPLHF. The CDR3 DNA reads as TGTGCCAGCAGCTTGGACTCAGATCATTCACCCCTCCACTTT.

This clone was counted between two and nine times. V gene TRBV27 combines with J gene TRBJ2-5, with TRBD2 matching 11 bases. V dropped 6 bases and J dropped 0; count of bases not matched to a gene: 6. Germline-derived CDR1 and CDR2 are MNHEY and SMNVEV (reference sequence). The length of the CDR3 is 16 residues. CDR3 in amino acids: CASSQRTSGYQETQYF. CDR3 DNA sequence: TGTGCCAGCAGCCAGCGGACTAGCGGGTACCAAGAGACCCAGTACTTC.

CDR3: CASSLTEYNEQFF. The CDR3 coding sequence is TGTGCCAGCAGCTTAACGGAGTACAATGAGCAGTTCTTC. The chain carries TRBV7-8 and TRBJ2-1; D uncertain. The CDR3 is 13 amino acids. Germline V CDR1 and CDR2: SGHVS, FQNEAQ. Trimming pared 2 bases from V and 4 bases from J, leaving 6 bases between.

In DNA, the CDR3 is TGCAGCGTCGGACTAGCGGGAGGGGGGGAGACCCAGTACTTC. Translation gives CSVGLAGGGETQYF. The chain is built from TRBV29-1 and TRBJ2-5; 15 positions agree with TRBD2. CDR1 is SQVTM and CDR2 is ANQGSEA in the germline V gene. V was clipped by 6 bases and J by 5 bases; unmatched bases: 4. The CDR3 spans 14 residues.

V and J are TRBV6-5 and TRBJ2-3, with 7 bases identical to TRBD2. This CDR3 is built from 15 residues. Germline trimming cut 0 bases from V and 2 bases from J; bases unmatched to any gene: 2. The germline CDR1 and CDR2 sequences are MNHEY and SVGAGI. CDR3 residues: CASSYSGGYTDTQYF. The CDR3 DNA reads as TGTGCCAGCAGTTACTCGGGGGGGTACACAGATACGCAGTATTTT.